This T cell receptor beta chain was retrieved from a study of blood T cell repertoires in COVID-19. Generated by immunoSEQ multiplex PCR, the TCRdb table keeps only in-frame clones and is missing some. Of about 58,000 clones in the sample, roughly 84% were seen once. With 2 bases clipped from V and 0 bases from J, the junction kept 4 bases outside the gene matches. CDR3 length: 16 residues. From germline, CDR1 is SGHNT and CDR2 YYREEE (reference sequence). The chain carries TRBV5-4 and TRBJ1-4; 7 bases are shared with TRBD1. Source material: peripheral blood. The TCR originated in a man aged 50 to 59 with COVID-19, enrolled during active disease. In nucleotides, the CDR3 is TGTGCCAGCAGCTTCGACAGGGTGTCAACTAATGAAAAACTGTTTTTT. Translating gives CASSFDRVSTNEKLFF.